This paragraph reports one T cell receptor (beta chain). This specimen belongs to a study of blood T cell repertoires in COVID-19. Study-wide context: PBMCs, B-cell-depleted T cells, or T cells were the source of the cDNA or gDNA that made up the material.

Libraries were prepared by immunoSEQ multiplex PCR; TCRdb keeps only in-frame clonotypes and omits some of them. The table includes about 360,000 clones, around 87% detected once. This CDR3 is built from 15 residues. Looked up from germline, CDR1 is SQVTM and CDR2 is ANQGSEA. Deletions cut 0 bases from V and 1 base from J, with 12 bases between. This TCR was recovered from a man younger than 45 who had recovered from COVID-19. Sample: PBMCs or T cells enriched from blood (not recorded which). The chain uses TRBV29-1 and TRBJ1-1; D remains ambiguous. CDR3: CSVEDHQRPNTEAFF. CDR3 nucleotide sequence: TGCAGCGTTGAAGACCACCAGCGTCCGAACACTGAAGCTTTCTTT.